Detailed here is one T cell receptor (beta chain). V was clipped by 0 bases and J by 3 bases, with 7 bases between them. CDR1 is SGDLS and CDR2 is YYNGEE in the germline V gene. There are 13 residues in the CDR3. This sample is drawn from a study of technical replicates of blood from four donors. Some clones are missing from TCRdb's copy, which holds only in-frame ones; the method was immunoSEQ multiplex PCR. The repertoire has about 82,000 clones, roughly 90% of them found once; the top ten carry 0.39%. The receptor's source is a human donor in good health. This chain links TRBV9 with TRBJ2-7; D unclear. Sequences were obtained from T cells isolated from PBMCs. Written as DNA, the CDR3 is TGTGCCAGCAGCGTAGTACCTAGCTACGAGCAGTACTTC. It specifies CASSVVPSYEQYF.